This T cell receptor beta chain was sequenced during a study of CD8+CD57+ T cells in acquired aplastic anemia (dated by TCRdb to the late 2010s). With regard to the full study: A mean of about 3.2 ug of DNA, ranging from roughly 0.18 to 30 ug, was extracted from sorted CD4+ and CD8+ cells. CD8+CD57+ expansion was defined as frequency above the mean frequency observed in healthy subjects. Overall study results and their limits: Some 30 CD8+ CDR3 sequences were shared between patients and controls but appeared highly expressed in patients and within their immunodominant clones. Patients and healthy controls showed no significant difference in CD8+ Simpson's diversity (P=0.060).

As encoded in the germline V gene (reference sequence), CDR1 is SGHNT while CDR2 is YYREEE. Trimming takes 0 bases from V and 8 bases from J, and the germline ends sit 32 bases apart. Its CDR3 holds 20 amino acids, cysteine through phenylalanine. The entry retains the CDR3 DNA only, 60 bases that are in frame from base 1. Patients chosen for sequencing had shown expansion of CD8+CD57+ cells by flow cytometry. Every patient had severe acquired aplastic anemia, diagnosed using the International Study of Aplastic Anemia and Agranulocytosis and Camitta criteria. No patient had received any therapy when blood was sampled. In the study, sorted CD4+ and CD8+ blood T cells from patients with severe aplastic anemia and from healthy subjects underwent deep sequencing of TCR repertoires. Patients were enrolled in the USA under clinicaltrials.gov protocols 00001620, 01623167, 00001397, 00071045, 00081523 and 00961064. Ficoll-Paque density gradient centrifugation was used to isolate peripheral blood mononuclear cells. Before DNA was extracted, CD4+ and CD8+ T cells were sorted using either FACS or magnetic beads.

Genomic DNA was used as template for profiling of TCR beta VDJ combinations and CDR3 sequences. TCR repertoire sequencing was run on an Illumina HiSeq 2000. The authors processed their data as follows. TRBV/TRBJ rearrangement plots, CDR3 size and DJ length profiles, and Simpson's diversity index were used to assess repertoires. The most abundant DNA sequence in the deep sequencing data was taken as the immunodominant clone. CDR3 amino acid sequences were screened for sharing across subjects and compared with published repertoires and the VDJdb database. TCRdb reprocessed the public reads (quality trimming at Q25 with fastp, clone calling with MiXCR) and kept in-frame beta chains. Each record represents a unique CDR3 protein, reported with the most common genes and DNA among its rows. TCRdb's processing, not the authors' own work, is the source of the V and J calls. The sample table records 110,000 or so distinct CDR3 sequences; under 60% of these occur just once. The ten top clones hold under 35% of the sample.

As concerns this clonotype: Its antigen has not been determined. No per-base quality is available; no much larger clone lies one base away.

The receptor chain draws on TRBV5-4 and TRBJ1-2; the best D guess is TRBD1, with 5 bases matching. This TCR came from a human donor with aplastic anemia. Material for sequencing was sorted CD4+, CD8+, or CD8+CD57+ T cells (not recorded which) from PBMCs. The CDR3 corresponds to CASSLVLGGVGTASLRGYTF. Read as DNA, the sequence is TGTGCCAGCAGCTTGGTCTTGGGGGGTGTTGGGACGGCATCCCTGCGGGGCTACACCTTC. Reference TRBV5-4 and TRBJ1-2 proteins supply the regions before and after the CDR3; the full variable domain is: ETGVTQSPTHLIKTRGQQVTLRCSSQSGHNTVSWYQQALGQGPQFIFQYYREEENGRGNFPPRFSGLQFPNYSSELNVNALELDDSALYLCASSLVLGGVGTASLRGYTFGSGTRLTVV.